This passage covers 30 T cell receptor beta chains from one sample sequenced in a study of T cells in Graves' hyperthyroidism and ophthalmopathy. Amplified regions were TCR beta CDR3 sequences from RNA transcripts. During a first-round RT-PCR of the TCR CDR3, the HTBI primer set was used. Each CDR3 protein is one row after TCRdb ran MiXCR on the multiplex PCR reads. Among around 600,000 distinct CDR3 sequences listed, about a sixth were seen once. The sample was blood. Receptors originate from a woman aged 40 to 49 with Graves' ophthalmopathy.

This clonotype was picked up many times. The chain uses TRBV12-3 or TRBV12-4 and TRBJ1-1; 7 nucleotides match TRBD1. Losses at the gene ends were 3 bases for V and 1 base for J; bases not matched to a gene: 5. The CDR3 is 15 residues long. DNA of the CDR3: TGTGCCAGCAGTTTTAGGGGGCGTGAGAACACTGAAGCTTTCTTT. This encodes CASSFRGRENTEAFF.

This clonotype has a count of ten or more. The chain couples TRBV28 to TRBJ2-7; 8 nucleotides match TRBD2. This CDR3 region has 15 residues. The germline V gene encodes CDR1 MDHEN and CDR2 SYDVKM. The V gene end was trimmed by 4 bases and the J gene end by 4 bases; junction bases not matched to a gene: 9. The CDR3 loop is CASSSGGAGVYEQYF. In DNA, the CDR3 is TGTGCCAGCAGTTCCGGTGGAGCGGGAGTATACGAGCAGTACTTC.

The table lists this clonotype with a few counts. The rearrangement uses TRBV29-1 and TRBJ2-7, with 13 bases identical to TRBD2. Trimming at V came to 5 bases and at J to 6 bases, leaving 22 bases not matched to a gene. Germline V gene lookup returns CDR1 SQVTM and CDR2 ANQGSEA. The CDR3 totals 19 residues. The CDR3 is CSVLAEPRTSGSKAFEQYF. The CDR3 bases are TGCAGCGTTCTGGCAGAGCCCCGGACTAGCGGGAGCAAAGCCTTCGAGCAGTACTTC.

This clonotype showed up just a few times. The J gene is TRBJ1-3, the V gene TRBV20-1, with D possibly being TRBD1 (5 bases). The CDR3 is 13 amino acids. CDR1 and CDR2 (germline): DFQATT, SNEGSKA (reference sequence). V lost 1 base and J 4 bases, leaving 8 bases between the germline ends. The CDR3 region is CSARAGGGNTIYF. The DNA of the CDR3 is TGCAGTGCTAGAGCGGGGGGAGGAAACACCATATATTTT.

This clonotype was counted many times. This CDR3 reads CASSPKPDQPQHF. CDR3 DNA: TGTGCCAGCTCACCAAAACCGGATCAGCCCCAGCATTTT. The chain carries TRBV18 and TRBJ1-5; D uncertain. This CDR3 region has 13 residues. V was shortened by 2 bases and J by 5 bases, with 7 bases between the two germline ends. CDR1 KGHSH and CDR2 LQKENI come from the germline V gene.

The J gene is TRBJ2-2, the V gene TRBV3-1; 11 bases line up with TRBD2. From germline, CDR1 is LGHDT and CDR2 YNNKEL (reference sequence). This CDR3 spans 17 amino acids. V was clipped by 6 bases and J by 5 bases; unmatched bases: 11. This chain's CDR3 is CASSHDVAGGPTGELFF. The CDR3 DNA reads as TGTGCCAGCAGTCATGATGTAGCGGGGGGGCCGACCGGGGAGCTGTTTTTT.

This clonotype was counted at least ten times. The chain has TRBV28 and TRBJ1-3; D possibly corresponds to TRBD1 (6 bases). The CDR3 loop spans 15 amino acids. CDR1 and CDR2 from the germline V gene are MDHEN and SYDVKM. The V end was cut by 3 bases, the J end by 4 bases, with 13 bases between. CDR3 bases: TGTGCCAGCAGTTTCCGGGGGGCGCTAGGAAACACCATATATTTT. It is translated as CASSFRGALGNTIYF.

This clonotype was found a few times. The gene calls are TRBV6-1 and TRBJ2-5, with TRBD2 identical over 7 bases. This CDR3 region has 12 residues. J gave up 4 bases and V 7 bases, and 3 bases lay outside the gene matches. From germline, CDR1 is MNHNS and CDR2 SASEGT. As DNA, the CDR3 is TGTGCCAGCACCGCTAGCGGAGAGACCCAGTACTTC. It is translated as CASTASGETQYF.

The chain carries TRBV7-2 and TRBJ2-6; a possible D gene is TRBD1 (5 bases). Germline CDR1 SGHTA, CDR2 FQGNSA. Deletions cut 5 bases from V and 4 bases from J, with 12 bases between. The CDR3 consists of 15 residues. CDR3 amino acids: CASSKQALGANVLTF. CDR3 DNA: TGTGCCAGCAGCAAACAGGCCTTGGGGGCCAACGTCCTGACTTTC.

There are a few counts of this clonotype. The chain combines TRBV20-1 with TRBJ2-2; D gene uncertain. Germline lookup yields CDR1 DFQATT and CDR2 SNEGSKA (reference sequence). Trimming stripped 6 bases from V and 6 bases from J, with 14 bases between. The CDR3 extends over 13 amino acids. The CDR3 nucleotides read TGCAGTGCCCCGATAGTCCAATCCGGGGAGCTGTTTTTT. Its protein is CSAPIVQSGELFF.

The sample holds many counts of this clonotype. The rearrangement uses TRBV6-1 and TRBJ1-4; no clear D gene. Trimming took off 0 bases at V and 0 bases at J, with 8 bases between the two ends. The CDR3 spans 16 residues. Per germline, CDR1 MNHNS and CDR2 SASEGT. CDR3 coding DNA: TGTGCCAGCAGTGAAGCGACGGGTTCAACTAATGAAAAACTGTTTTTT. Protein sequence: CASSEATGSTNEKLFF.

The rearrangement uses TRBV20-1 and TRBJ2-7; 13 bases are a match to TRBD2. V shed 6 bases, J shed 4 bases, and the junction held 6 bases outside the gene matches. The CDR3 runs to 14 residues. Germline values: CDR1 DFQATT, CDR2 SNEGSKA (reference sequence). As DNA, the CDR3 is TGCAGTGCGCCTAGACTAGCGGGAGGATACGAGCAGTACTTC. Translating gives CSAPRLAGGYEQYF.

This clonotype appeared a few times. CDR3: CASAAQAAAQHF. In DNA, the CDR3 is TGTGCCAGTGCCGCACAGGCGGCCGCCCAGCATTTT. The chain couples TRBV19 to TRBJ1-5, with D possibly matching TRBD1 (5 bases). Germline values: CDR1 LNHDA, CDR2 SQIVND (reference sequence). The CDR3 spans 12 residues. V lost 8 bases and J 11 bases, leaving 16 bases between the germline ends.

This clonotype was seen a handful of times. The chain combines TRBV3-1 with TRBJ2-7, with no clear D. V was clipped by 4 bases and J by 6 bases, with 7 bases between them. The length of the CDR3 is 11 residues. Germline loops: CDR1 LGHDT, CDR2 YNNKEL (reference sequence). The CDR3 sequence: CASSLKFEQYF. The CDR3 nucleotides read TGTGCCAGCAGCCTTAAGTTCGAGCAGTACTTC.

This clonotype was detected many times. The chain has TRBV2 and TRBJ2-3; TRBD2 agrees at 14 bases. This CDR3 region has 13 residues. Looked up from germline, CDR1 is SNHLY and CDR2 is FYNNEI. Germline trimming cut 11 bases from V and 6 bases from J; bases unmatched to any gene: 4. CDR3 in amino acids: CAGGLAGGDTQYF. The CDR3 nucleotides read TGTGCCGGTGGACTAGCGGGAGGTGATACGCAGTATTTT. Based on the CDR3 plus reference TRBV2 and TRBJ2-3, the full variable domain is EPEVTQTPSHQVTQMGQEVILRCVPISNHLYFYWYRQILGQKVEFLVSFYNNEISEKSEIFDDQFSVERPDGSNFTLKIRSTKLEDSAMYFCAGGLAGGDTQYFGPGTRLTVL.

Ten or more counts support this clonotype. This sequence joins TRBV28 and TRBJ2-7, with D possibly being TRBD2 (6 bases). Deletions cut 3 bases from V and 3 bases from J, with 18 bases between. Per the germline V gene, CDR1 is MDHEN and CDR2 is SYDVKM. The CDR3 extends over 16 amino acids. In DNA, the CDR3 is TGTGCCAGCAGTTTGGGACGGGACTTCAGTTACTACGAGCAGTACTTC. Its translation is CASSLGRDFSYYEQYF.

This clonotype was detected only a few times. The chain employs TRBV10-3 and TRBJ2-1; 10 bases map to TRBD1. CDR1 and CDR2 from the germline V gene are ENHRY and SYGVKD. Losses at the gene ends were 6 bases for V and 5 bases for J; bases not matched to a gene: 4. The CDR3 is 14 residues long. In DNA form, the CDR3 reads TGTGCCATCAGCGGGACAGGGGCGGACAATGAGCAGTTCTTC. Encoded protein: CAISGTGADNEQFF.

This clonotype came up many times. The CDR3 spells CASSIDSTPPRTGELFF. The CDR3 DNA sequence: TGTGCCAGTAGTATAGATTCTACTCCCCCGCGGACCGGGGAGCTGTTTTTT. The chain has TRBV19 and TRBJ2-2; D uncertain. The CDR3 runs 17 residues. V gave up 0 bases and J gave up 5 bases, with 16 bases separating them. Germline-derived CDR1 and CDR2 are LNHDA and SQIVND (reference sequence).

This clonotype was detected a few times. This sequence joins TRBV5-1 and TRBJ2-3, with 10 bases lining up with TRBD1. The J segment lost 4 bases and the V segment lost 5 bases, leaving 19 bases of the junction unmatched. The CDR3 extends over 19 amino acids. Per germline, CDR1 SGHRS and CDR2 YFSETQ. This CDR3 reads CASSWPGQGTLLTPDTQYF. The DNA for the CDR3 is TGCGCCAGCAGTTGGCCGGGACAGGGGACCTTACTCACTCCAGATACGCAGTATTTT.

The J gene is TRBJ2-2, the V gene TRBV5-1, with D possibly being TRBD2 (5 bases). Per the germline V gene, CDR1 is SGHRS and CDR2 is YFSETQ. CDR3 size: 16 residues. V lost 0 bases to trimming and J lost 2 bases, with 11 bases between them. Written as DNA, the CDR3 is TGCGCCAGCAGCTTGGAAGCTAGCACCAACACCGGGGAGCTGTTTTTT. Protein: CASSLEASTNTGELFF.

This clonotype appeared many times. The CDR3 region has the DNA TGCAGTGCTAGAACTGAACAGGGGTATAGCAATCAGCCCCAGCATTTT. It yields the protein CSARTEQGYSNQPQHF. This chain joins TRBV20-1 and TRBJ1-5; 7 bases align to TRBD1. The germline gives CDR1 DFQATT, CDR2 SNEGSKA (reference sequence). V lost 2 bases to trimming and J lost 0 bases; unmatched junction nucleotides: 7. This CDR3 contains 16 residues.

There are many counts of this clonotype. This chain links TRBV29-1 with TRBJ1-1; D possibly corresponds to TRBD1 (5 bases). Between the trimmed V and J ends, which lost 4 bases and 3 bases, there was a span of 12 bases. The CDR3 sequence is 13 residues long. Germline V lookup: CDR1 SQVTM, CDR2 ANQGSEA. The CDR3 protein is CSVVSGLYTEAFF. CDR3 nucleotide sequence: TGCAGCGTTGTCTCAGGGTTGTACACTGAAGCTTTCTTT.

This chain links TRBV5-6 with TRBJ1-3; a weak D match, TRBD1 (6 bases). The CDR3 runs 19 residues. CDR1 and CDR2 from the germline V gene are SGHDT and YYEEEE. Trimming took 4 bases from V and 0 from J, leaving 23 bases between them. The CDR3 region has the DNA TGTGCCAGCAGCAGGCTTAGGGACATGGGACTTCGCTCTGGAAACACCATATATTTT. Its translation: CASSRLRDMGLRSGNTIYF.

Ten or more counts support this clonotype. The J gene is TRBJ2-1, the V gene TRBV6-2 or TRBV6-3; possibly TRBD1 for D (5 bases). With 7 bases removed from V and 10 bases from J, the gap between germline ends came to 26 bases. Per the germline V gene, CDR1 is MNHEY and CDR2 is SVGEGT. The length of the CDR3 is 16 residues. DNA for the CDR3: TGTGCCAGCACTCGACCCCCACAAGGGGCGGAGAGGGAGCAGTTCTTC. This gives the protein CASTRPPQGAEREQFF.

The CDR3 region is CASSDVGEISQPQHF. As DNA, the CDR3 is TGTGCCAGCAGTGACGTCGGGGAAATCAGTCAGCCCCAGCATTTT. This sequence joins TRBV6-4 and TRBJ1-5; D ambiguous. Deletions cut 2 bases from V and 6 bases from J, with 14 bases between. This CDR3 has 15 amino acids. The V gene's germline CDR1 is MRHNA and CDR2 SNTAGT.

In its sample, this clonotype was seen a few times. The CDR3 coding sequence is TGTGCCAGCAAACTATTGGGACTAGCCTACAATGAGCAGTTCTTC. Residues: CASKLLGLAYNEQFF. The chain employs TRBV7-2 and TRBJ2-1, with TRBD2 matching 8 bases. The CDR3 is 15 amino acids. Germline V gene sequence: CDR1 SGHTA, CDR2 FQGNSA. With V trimmed by 7 bases and J by 2 bases, 7 bases remained unmatched.

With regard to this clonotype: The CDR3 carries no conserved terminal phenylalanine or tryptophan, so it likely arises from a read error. The CDR3 loop is CASTFGLAGYNEQFS. CDR3 DNA sequence: TGTGCCAGCACCTTCGGACTAGCGGGTTACAATGAGCAGTTCTCC. The chain carries TRBV11-2 and TRBJ2-1; TRBD2 matches 11 bases. The CDR3 is made up of 15 amino acids. CDR1 is SGHAT and CDR2 is FQNNGV in the germline V gene. The ends lost 7 bases at V and 4 bases at J; junction bases unmatched: 6.

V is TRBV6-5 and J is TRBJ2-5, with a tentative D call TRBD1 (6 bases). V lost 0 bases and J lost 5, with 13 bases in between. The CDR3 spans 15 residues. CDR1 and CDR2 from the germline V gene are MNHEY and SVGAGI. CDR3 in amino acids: CASSYSGATGETQYF. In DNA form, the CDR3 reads TGTGCCAGCAGTTACTCGGGGGCCACGGGGGAGACCCAGTACTTC.

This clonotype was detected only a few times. The CDR3 bases are TGTGCCAGCAGTGAAAGTGGGGAGGGCTATGGCTACACCTTC. The encoded protein is CASSESGEGYGYTF. The genes are TRBV6-1 and TRBJ1-2, with D uncertain. The CDR3 has 14 amino acids. The ends were cut back, 2 bases at V and 4 bases at J, with 11 bases in the middle. Germline CDR1 is MNHNS and CDR2 is SASEGT.

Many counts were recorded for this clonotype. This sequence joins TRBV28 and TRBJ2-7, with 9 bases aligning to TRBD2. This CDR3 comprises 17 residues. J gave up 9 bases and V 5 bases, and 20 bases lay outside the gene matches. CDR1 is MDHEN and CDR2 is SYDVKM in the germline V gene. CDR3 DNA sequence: TGTGCCAGCAGTCGAGCCACTAGCGGGCACTCCCTACGAGGGCAGTACTTC. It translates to CASSRATSGHSLRGQYF. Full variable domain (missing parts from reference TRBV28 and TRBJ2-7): DVKVTQSSRYLVKRTGEKVFLECVQDMDHENMFWYRQDPGLGLRLIYFSYDVKMKEKGDIPEGYSVSREKKERFSLILESASTNQTSMYLCASSRATSGHSLRGQYFGPGTRLTVT.